The 9 T cell receptor beta chains below were found in one sample sequenced in a study of blood T cells in healthy people across ages. A second PCR, run for roughly 7 to 12 cycles, used a sample-barcoded 5' primer plus a J-beta primer mix. Each CDR3 protein is one row after TCRdb ran MiXCR on the 5' RACE reads. The sample has about 720,000 distinct CDR3 sequences, 22% seen once. Sequenced material: blood. The source is an older man in good health.

This rearrangement joins TRBV5-1 to TRBJ2-2, with D tentatively TRBD1 or TRBD2 (6 bases each). CDR1 and CDR2 from the germline V gene are SGHRS and YFSETQ. The CDR3 is 14 residues long. V lost 4 bases and J lost 3, with 10 bases in between. The CDR3 DNA reads TGCGCCAGCAGCCGGGGGCAGGACACCGGGGAGCTGTTTTTT. Protein sequence: CASSRGQDTGELFF.

CDR3 in amino acids: CASSLRVTSGWNEQFF. The CDR3, as DNA: TGTGCCAGCAGCCTCCGCGTGACTAGCGGTTGGAATGAGCAGTTCTTC. The chain is built from TRBV7-3 and TRBJ2-1; 9 bases fit TRBD2. CDR3 length: 16 amino acids. Losses at the gene ends were 5 bases for V and 7 bases for J; bases not matched to a gene: 12. CDR1 and CDR2 (germline): SGHTA, FQGTGA. Drawing the rest from reference TRBV7-3 and TRBJ2-1, the complete variable domain is GAGVSQTPSNKVTEKGKYVELRCDPISGHTALYWYRQSLGQGPEFLIYFQGTGAADDSGLPNDRFFAVRPEGSVSTLKIQRTERGDSAVYLCASSLRVTSGWNEQFFGPGTRLTVL.

The chain recombines TRBV12-3 or TRBV12-4 with TRBJ2-5, with 9 bases fitting TRBD1. The J call is uncertain, as TRBJ2-1 better fits the DNA end. The CDR3 loop spans 15 amino acids. CDR3 amino acids: CASSLHRGQGNEQFF. For the CDR3, the DNA is TGTGCCAGCAGTTTACACAGGGGGCAAGGTAATGAGCAGTTCTTC.

This clonotype was counted only a few times. The chain has TRBV7-3 and TRBJ2-1; no definite D call. Germline V gene data show CDR1 as SGHTA and CDR2 as FQGTGA. V shed 5 bases and J shed 9 bases, with 17 bases lying between them. The CDR3 covers 14 residues. The DNA of the CDR3 is TGTGCCAGCAGCCCCTCTGATTTTCTTAGTGAGCAGTTCTTC. It translates to CASSPSDFLSEQFF.

In this sample, this clonotype turned up many times. V is TRBV12-3 or TRBV12-4 and J is TRBJ1-2, with D hard to call. CDR3 length: 13 amino acids. V lost 6 bases and J 7 bases, leaving 15 bases between the germline ends. CDR3 nucleotide sequence: TGTGCCAGCAGGCCAAAAGGGTGGTTTGGCTACACCTTC. Its protein product is CASRPKGWFGYTF.

This clonotype was recorded a few times. The CDR3: CASSTREGTYEQYF. The CDR3 DNA follows: TGTGCCAGCTCAACAAGGGAGGGTACCTACGAGCAGTACTTC. The chain links TRBV12-3 or TRBV12-4 to TRBJ2-7; 7 nucleotides agree with TRBD2. The CDR3 extends over 14 amino acids. V shed 8 bases and J 2 bases; nucleotides not matched to a gene: 9.

The J gene is TRBJ1-4, the V gene TRBV29-1, with D uncertain. Germline V gene sequence: CDR1 SQVTM, CDR2 ANQGSEA. V was cut by 4 bases and J by 7 bases, with 7 bases left in between. The CDR3 has 11 amino acids. The CDR3 nucleotides are TGCAGCGTTGGAACCGGTGAAAAACTGTTTTTT. Protein product: CSVGTGEKLFF.

The J gene is TRBJ1-1, the V gene TRBV12-3 or TRBV12-4; possible D gene TRBD1, 6 bases. This CDR3 comprises 14 residues. V was trimmed by 6 bases and J by 4 bases, leaving 15 bases between them. CDR3: CASSTDRFATEAFF. CDR3 DNA: TGTGCCAGCAGCACTGACAGGTTTGCCACTGAAGCTTTCTTT.

As for this clonotype: It is likely a read error, because the conserved phenylalanine at the end of the CDR3 is missing. The J gene is TRBJ1-2, the V gene TRBV12-3 or TRBV12-4; D is uncertain. Trimming took off 5 bases at V and 8 bases at J, with 12 bases between the two ends. This CDR3 region has 12 residues. The CDR3 coding sequence is TGTGCCAGCAGTGTCAGGAGGCGGGGCTACACCATC. It codes for CASSVRRRGYTI.